The TCR beta chain described here comes from a study of CD8 T cells in ankylosing spondylitis. The study's findings and limits: Ankylosing spondylitis blood appeared to carry a characteristic TCR beta motif of under ten highly homologous variants.

This clonotype was detected ten times or more. The antigen is undetermined. From the 5' RACE reads, TCRdb called clonotypes with MiXCR, one entry per CDR3 protein. Among around 250,000 distinct CDR3 sequences, approximately 11% were seen once, and the ten largest hold 5.5% to 8%. The sequencing input was blood, either unsorted or a sorted T cell fraction (not recorded which). This clonotype was sampled from a male donor with ankylosing spondylitis or in good health (not recorded which).

The CDR3 loop is CASRDTRGTEAFF. As DNA, the CDR3 is TGTGCCAGCAGGGACACAAGGGGCACTGAAGCTTTCTTT. The V call is TRBV12-3 or TRBV12-4, the J call TRBJ1-1; D is possibly TRBD1 (5 bases). The CDR3 totals 13 residues. V lost 6 bases and J lost 4, with 12 bases in between.